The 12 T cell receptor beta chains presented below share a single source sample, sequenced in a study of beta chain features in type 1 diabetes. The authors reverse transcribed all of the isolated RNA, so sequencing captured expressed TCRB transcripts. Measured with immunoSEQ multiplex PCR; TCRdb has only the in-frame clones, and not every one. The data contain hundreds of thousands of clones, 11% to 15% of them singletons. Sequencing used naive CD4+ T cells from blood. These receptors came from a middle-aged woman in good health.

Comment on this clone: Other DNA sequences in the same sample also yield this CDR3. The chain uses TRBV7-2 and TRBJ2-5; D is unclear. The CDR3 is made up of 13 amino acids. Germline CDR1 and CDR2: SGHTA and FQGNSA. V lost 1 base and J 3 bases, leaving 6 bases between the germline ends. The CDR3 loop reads CASSLVEKETQYF. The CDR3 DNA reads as TGTGCCAGCAGCTTAGTAGAGAAAGAGACCCAGTACTTC.

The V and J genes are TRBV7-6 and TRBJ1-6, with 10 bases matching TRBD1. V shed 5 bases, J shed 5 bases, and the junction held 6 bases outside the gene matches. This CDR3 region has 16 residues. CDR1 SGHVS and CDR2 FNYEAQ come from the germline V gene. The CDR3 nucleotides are TGTGCCAGCAGCCTCGACAGGGGGCGAGATAATTCACCCCTCCACTTT. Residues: CASSLDRGRDNSPLHF.

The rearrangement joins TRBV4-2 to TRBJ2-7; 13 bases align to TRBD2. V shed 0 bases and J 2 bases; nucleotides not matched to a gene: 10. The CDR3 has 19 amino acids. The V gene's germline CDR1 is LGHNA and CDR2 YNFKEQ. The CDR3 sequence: CASSQESNLGTSGAYEQYF. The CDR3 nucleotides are TGTGCCAGCAGCCAAGAGTCCAACCTCGGGACTAGCGGGGCCTACGAGCAGTACTTC.

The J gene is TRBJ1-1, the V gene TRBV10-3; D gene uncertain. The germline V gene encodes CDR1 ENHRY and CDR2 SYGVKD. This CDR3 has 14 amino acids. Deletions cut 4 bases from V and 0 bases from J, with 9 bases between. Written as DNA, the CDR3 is TGTGCCATCAGTGCAGGATTTTTGAACACTGAAGCTTTCTTT. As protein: CAISAGFLNTEAFF.

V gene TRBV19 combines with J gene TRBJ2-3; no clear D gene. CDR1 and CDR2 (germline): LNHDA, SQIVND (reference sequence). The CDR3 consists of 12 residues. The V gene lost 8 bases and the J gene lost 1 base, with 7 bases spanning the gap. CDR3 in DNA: TGTGCCAGTCGCCAGGGCACAGATACGCAGTATTTT. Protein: CASRQGTDTQYF.

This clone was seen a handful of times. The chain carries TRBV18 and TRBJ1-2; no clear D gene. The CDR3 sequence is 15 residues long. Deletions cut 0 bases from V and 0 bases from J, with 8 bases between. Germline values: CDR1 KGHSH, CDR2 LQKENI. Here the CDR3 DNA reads TGTGCCAGCTCACCACCGGCCAGTACTAACTATGGCTACACCTTC. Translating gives CASSPPASTNYGYTF.

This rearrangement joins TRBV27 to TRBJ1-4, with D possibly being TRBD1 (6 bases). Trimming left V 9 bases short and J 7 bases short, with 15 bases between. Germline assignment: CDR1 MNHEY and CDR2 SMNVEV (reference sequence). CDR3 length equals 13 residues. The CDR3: CASRPQGSEKLFF. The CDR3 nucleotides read TGTGCCAGTAGACCCCAGGGGAGTGAAAAACTGTTTTTT.

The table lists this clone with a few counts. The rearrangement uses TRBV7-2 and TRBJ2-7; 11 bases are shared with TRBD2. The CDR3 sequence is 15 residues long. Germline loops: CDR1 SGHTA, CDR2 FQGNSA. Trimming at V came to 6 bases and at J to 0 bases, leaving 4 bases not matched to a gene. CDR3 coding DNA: TGTGCCAGCAGAACCACTAGCGGGAGCTCCTACGAGCAGTACTTC. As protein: CASRTTSGSSYEQYF.

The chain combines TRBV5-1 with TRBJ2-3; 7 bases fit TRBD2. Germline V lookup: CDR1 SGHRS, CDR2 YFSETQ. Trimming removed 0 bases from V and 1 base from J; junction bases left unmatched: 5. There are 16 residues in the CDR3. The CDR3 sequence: CASSLAWAGGTDTQYF. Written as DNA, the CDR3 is TGCGCCAGCAGCTTGGCCTGGGCGGGGGGCACAGATACGCAGTATTTT.

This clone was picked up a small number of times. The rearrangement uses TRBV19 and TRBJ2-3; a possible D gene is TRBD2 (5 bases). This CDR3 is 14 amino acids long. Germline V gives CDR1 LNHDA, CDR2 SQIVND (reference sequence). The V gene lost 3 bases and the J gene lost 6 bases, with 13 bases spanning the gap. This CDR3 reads CASSISSRGDTQYF. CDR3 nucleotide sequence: TGTGCCAGTAGTATCTCATCCCGAGGGGATACGCAGTATTTT.

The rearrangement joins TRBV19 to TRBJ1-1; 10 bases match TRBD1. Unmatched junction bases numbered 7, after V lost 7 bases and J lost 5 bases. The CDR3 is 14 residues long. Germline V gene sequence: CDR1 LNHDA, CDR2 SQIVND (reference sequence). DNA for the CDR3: TGTGCCAGTAACCCGGACAGGGGGAGGACTGAAGCTTTCTTT. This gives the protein CASNPDRGRTEAFF.

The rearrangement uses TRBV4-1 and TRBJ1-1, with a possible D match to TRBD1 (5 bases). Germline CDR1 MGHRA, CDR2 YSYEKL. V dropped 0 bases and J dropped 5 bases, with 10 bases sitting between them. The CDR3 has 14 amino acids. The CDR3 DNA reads TGCGCCAGCAGCCAAGACTGGGGGGGGACTGAAGCTTTCTTT. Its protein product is CASSQDWGGTEAFF.